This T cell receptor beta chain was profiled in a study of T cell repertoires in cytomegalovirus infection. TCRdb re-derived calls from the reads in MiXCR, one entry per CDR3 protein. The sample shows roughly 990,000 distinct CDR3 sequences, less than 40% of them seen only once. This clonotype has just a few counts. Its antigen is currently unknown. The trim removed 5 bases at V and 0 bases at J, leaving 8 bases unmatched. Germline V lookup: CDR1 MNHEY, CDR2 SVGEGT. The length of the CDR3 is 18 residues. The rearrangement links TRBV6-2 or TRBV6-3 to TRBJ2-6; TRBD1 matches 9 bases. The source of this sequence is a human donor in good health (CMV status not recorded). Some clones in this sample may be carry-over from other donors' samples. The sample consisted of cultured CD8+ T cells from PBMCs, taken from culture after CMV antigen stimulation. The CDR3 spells CASSKQGALFSGANVLTF. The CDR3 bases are TGTGCCAGCAGTAAACAGGGGGCCCTATTCTCTGGGGCCAACGTCCTGACTTTC.